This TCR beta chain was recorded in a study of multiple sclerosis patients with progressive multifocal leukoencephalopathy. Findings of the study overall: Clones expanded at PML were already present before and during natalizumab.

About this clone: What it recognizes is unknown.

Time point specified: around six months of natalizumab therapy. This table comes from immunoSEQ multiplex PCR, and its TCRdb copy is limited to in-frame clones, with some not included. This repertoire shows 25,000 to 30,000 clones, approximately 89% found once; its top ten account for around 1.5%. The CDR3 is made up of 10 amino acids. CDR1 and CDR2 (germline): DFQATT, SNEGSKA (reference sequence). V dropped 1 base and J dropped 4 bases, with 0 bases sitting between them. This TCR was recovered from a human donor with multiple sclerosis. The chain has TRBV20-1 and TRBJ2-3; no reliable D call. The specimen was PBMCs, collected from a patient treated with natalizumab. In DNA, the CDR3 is TGCAGTGCTAGAGCAGATACGCAGTATTTT. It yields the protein CSARADTQYF.